The entry below gives a single T cell receptor (beta chain) sequence along with its context. Its antigen is still unknown. The CDR3 runs 15 residues. V shed 1 base and J shed 3 bases, with 13 bases lying between them. Germline CDR1 SGHVS, CDR2 FQNEAQ. These data originate in a study of persistence of HIV-infected CD4 T cells. Study context: A median of about eight years of suppressive ART preceded sampling. Up to roughly 200 mL blood was drawn at multiple time points; two donors had single-time leukapheresis.

Lysates of CMV-infected fibroblasts at approximately 9.6 ug/mL stimulated these cells. CD4+ T cells upregulating both CD40 ligand and CD69 were sorted as responding cells. Stimulated PBMCs had first been depleted of CD8+ T cells. CD8-depleted PBMCs were stimulated around 17 hours with anti-CD28/CD49d costimulation, CD40-blocking antibody and enfuvirtide. The libraries were made with immunoSEQ version 4 in survey mode. Repertoires were generated with immunoSEQ multiplex PCR, while TCRdb's copy carries only in-frame clones and drops some. The table lists more than 10,000 clones, over 60% of them singletons, with about 18% in the top ten.

Sample: CD4+ T cells sorted from PBMCs after approximately 20-hour stimulation, taken from a patient who received antiretroviral therapy. The source of this sequence is an adult man with HIV who was CMV-seropositive. The V and J genes are TRBV7-8 and TRBJ2-7, with D possibly being TRBD2 (5 bases). CDR3 sequence (DNA): TGTGCCAGCAGCTTAGGCTCCCCGGGGAGCTACGAGCAGTACTTC. It encodes CASSLGSPGSYEQYF.